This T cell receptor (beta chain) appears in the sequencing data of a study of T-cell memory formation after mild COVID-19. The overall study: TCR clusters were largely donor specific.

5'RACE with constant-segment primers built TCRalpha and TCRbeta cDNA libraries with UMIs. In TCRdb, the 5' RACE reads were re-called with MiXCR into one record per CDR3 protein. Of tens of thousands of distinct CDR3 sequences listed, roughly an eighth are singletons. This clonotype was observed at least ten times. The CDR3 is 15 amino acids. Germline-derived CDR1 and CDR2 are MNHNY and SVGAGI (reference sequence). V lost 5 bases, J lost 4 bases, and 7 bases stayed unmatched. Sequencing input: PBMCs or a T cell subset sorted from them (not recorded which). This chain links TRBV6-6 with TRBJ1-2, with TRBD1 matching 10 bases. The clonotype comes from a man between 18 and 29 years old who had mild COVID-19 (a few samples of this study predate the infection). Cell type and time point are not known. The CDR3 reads CASSTGTGEGYGYTF. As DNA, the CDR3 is TGTGCCAGCAGTACCGGGACAGGGGAGGGCTATGGCTACACCTTC.